A single sample gave rise to the 25 T cell receptor beta chains below, sequenced in a study of T cell repertoires in cytomegalovirus infection. A single record per CDR3 protein comes from TCRdb applying MiXCR to the reads. The repertoire holds 450,000 to 650,000 distinct CDR3 sequences, with around a quarter as singletons. Sequencing input: PBMCs. The source of these receptors is a human donor in good health (CMV status not recorded). Some clones in this sample may be carry-over from other donors' samples.

This clonotype was observed many times. V gene TRBV7-2 combines with J gene TRBJ2-3; possibly TRBD2 for D (5 bases). The CDR3 sequence is 15 residues long. With 2 bases removed from V and 0 bases from J, the gap between germline ends came to 9 bases. CDR1 is SGHTA and CDR2 is FQGNSA in the germline V gene. The CDR3, as DNA: TGTGCCAGCAGCTTATCGGGAAAGAGCACAGATACGCAGTATTTT. Encoded protein: CASSLSGKSTDTQYF. Full variable domain (rest looked up from reference TRBV7-2 and TRBJ2-3): GAGVSQSPSNKVTEKGKDVELRCDPISGHTALYWYRQSLGQGLEFLIYFQGNSAPDKSGLPSDRFSAERTGGSVSTLTIQRTQQEDSAVYLCASSLSGKSTDTQYFGPGTRLTVL.

V and J are TRBV4-3 and TRBJ1-1, with D perhaps matching TRBD1 (5 bases). Germline loops: CDR1 LGHNA, CDR2 YSLEER. This CDR3 is 13 amino acids long. V gave up 0 bases and J gave up 11 bases, with 13 bases separating them. CDR3 DNA sequence: TGCGCCAGCAGCCAAGACCGAAGAGGGGAGGCTTTCTTT. It translates to CASSQDRRGEAFF.

This clonotype was detected ten times or more. The J gene is TRBJ1-1, the V gene TRBV7-2; D is unresolved. CDR1 and CDR2 (germline): SGHTA, FQGNSA. The CDR3 loop spans 13 amino acids. V lost 3 bases and J 4 bases, leaving 9 bases between the germline ends. The CDR3 sequence is CASSFIKGTEAFF. DNA for the CDR3: TGTGCCAGCAGCTTTATAAAAGGCACTGAAGCTTTCTTT.

The rearrangement links TRBV5-1 to TRBJ2-5; D possibly corresponds to TRBD2 (6 bases). V was clipped by 1 base and J by 5 bases, with 12 bases between them. This CDR3 region has 14 residues. The germline gives CDR1 SGHRS, CDR2 YFSETQ. CDR3 in amino acids: CASSLRTGTETQYF. The CDR3 DNA follows: TGCGCCAGCAGCTTGCGCACGGGGACTGAGACCCAGTACTTC. The whole variable domain, remainder taken from reference TRBV5-1 and TRBJ2-5, is KAGVTQTPRYLIKTRGQQVTLSCSPISGHRSVSWYQQTPGQGLQFLFEYFSETQRNKGNFPGRFSGRQFSNSRSEMNVSTLELGDSALYLCASSLRTGTETQYFGPGTRLLVL.

This clonotype was recorded at least ten times. The chain links TRBV12-3 or TRBV12-4 to TRBJ1-1; possibly TRBD1 for D (6 bases). This CDR3 contains 12 residues. V lost 3 bases and J lost 5, with 7 bases in between. CDR3 nucleotides: TGTGCCAGCAGTTTCCAGGGGACTGAAGCTTTCTTT. This encodes CASSFQGTEAFF.

The chain combines TRBV7-9 with TRBJ2-1; 9 bases fit TRBD2. The CDR3 totals 16 residues. Trimming cost V 4 bases and J 7 bases; bases outside gene matches: 11. Germline CDR1 reads SEHNR; CDR2 reads FQNEAQ (reference sequence). DNA for the CDR3: TGTGCCAGCAGCTCCAATCTAGCGGGAAGATATAATGAGCAGTTCTTC. It codes for CASSSNLAGRYNEQFF.

V is TRBV27 and J is TRBJ2-2; 7 nucleotides agree with TRBD2. Germline values: CDR1 MNHEY, CDR2 SMNVEV (reference sequence). The CDR3 length is 17 residues. V lost 7 bases and J lost 4; bases outside the gene matches: 15. The CDR3 sequence: CASKKWEGSSGTGELFF. The CDR3 DNA follows: TGTGCCAGCAAAAAATGGGAGGGAAGTAGTGGCACCGGGGAGCTGTTTTTT.

The chain recombines TRBV19 with TRBJ1-1, with TRBD1 identical over 7 bases. This CDR3 is 12 amino acids long. CDR1 is LNHDA and CDR2 is SQIVND in the germline V gene (reference sequence). The V segment lost 7 bases and the J segment 8 bases; nucleotides outside the gene matches: 7. CDR3: CASNTRTGEAFF. Written as DNA, the CDR3 is TGTGCCAGTAACACGAGGACAGGAGAAGCTTTCTTT.

This rearrangement joins TRBV7-2 to TRBJ2-1; D remains ambiguous. The V gene's germline CDR1 is SGHTA and CDR2 FQGNSA. V lost 0 bases and J lost 2, with 14 bases in between. There are 17 residues in the CDR3. CDR3 DNA: TGTGCCAGCAGCTTAGCGCGACGGCTACGTACCTACAATGAGCAGTTCTTC. Translated: CASSLARRLRTYNEQFF. Filled out from reference TRBV7-2 and TRBJ2-1, the complete variable domain reads GAGVSQSPSNKVTEKGKDVELRCDPISGHTALYWYRQSLGQGLEFLIYFQGNSAPDKSGLPSDRFSAERTGGSVSTLTIQRTQQEDSAVYLCASSLARRLRTYNEQFFGPGTRLTVL.

This clonotype was seen a handful of times. The gene calls are TRBV20-1 and TRBJ2-1, with D possibly TRBD2 on 5 matching bases. V dropped 0 bases and J dropped 6 bases, with 15 bases sitting between them. Per the germline V gene, CDR1 is DFQATT and CDR2 is SNEGSKA (reference sequence). This CDR3 is 15 amino acids long. The CDR3 loop reads CSARDSGSISNEQFF. The CDR3 nucleotides are TGCAGTGCTAGAGATTCGGGGTCTATCTCCAATGAGCAGTTCTTC.

At least ten counts were recorded for this clonotype. The CDR3 DNA reads TGTGCCAGCAGAGGCTCCTCGGGGAACACCGGGGAGCTGTTTTTT. It yields the protein CASRGSSGNTGELFF. This chain connects TRBV7-2 to TRBJ2-2; D uncertain. The CDR3 is 15 amino acids. Trimming pared 6 bases from V and 1 base from J, leaving 12 bases between. CDR1 SGHTA and CDR2 FQGNSA come from the germline V gene.

In this sample, this clonotype turned up many times. This chain joins TRBV12-3 or TRBV12-4 and TRBJ2-5; 9 bases align to TRBD2. V trimming: 6 bases; J trimming: 5 bases; junction bases outside the gene matches: 10. The CDR3 is made up of 15 amino acids. CDR3 in DNA: TGTGCCAGCAGCTCACAGAGCGGGAGGAGTGAGACCCAGTACTTC. This sequence encodes CASSSQSGRSETQYF.

This rearrangement joins TRBV27 to TRBJ2-3; 9 bases line up with TRBD2. The CDR3 sequence is 15 residues long. Germline CDR1 reads MNHEY; CDR2 reads SMNVEV (reference sequence). The J segment lost 7 bases and the V segment lost 2 bases, leaving 7 bases of the junction unmatched. Here the CDR3 reads CASSLLGGRAHTQYF. CDR3 sequence (DNA): TGTGCCAGCAGTTTACTGGGCGGGAGGGCCCATACGCAGTATTTT.

The V and J genes are TRBV5-4 and TRBJ2-7, with D perhaps matching TRBD1 (5 bases). V gave up 3 bases and J gave up 0 bases, with 10 bases separating them. This CDR3 has 14 amino acids. Germline V gives CDR1 SGHNT, CDR2 YYREEE (reference sequence). The CDR3 DNA follows: TGTGCCAGCAGCTACCAGGGAAACTCCTACGAGCAGTACTTC. This encodes CASSYQGNSYEQYF.

This clonotype has a count of ten or more. The V and J genes are TRBV7-2 and TRBJ2-7, with 8 bases lining up with TRBD2. The V and J ends lost 1 base and 3 bases, in that order; junction bases with no gene match: 11. The CDR3 contains 17 residues. The germline V gene encodes CDR1 SGHTA and CDR2 FQGNSA. The CDR3 DNA follows: TGTGCCAGCAGCTTAGGAGTTGGCGGGAGGTTGGGCTACGAGCAGTACTTC. It encodes CASSLGVGGRLGYEQYF. The whole variable domain, filled in from reference TRBV7-2 and TRBJ2-7, reads GAGVSQSPSNKVTEKGKDVELRCDPISGHTALYWYRQSLGQGLEFLIYFQGNSAPDKSGLPSDRFSAERTGGSVSTLTIQRTQQEDSAVYLCASSLGVGGRLGYEQYFGPGTRLTVT.

This clonotype came up a few times. J is TRBJ2-5 and V is TRBV7-9; D not certain. Between the trimmed V and J ends, which lost 5 bases and 5 bases, there was a span of 9 bases. CDR3 size: 12 residues. Germline V CDR1 and CDR2: SEHNR, FQNEAQ (reference sequence). Here the CDR3 reads CASSPQAETQYF. As DNA, the CDR3 is TGTGCCAGCAGCCCTCAAGCTGAGACCCAGTACTTC.

This chain uses TRBV10-3 with TRBJ1-2; D perhaps matches TRBD1 (5 bases). CDR1 and CDR2 (germline): ENHRY, SYGVKD. V was trimmed by 8 bases and J by 7 bases, leaving 20 bases between them. This CDR3 contains 14 residues. This CDR3 reads CAIGRGETGRGYTF. The CDR3, as DNA: TGTGCCATCGGACGAGGGGAAACCGGGCGTGGCTACACCTTC.

This chain links TRBV11-3 with TRBJ2-1; TRBD2 agrees at 7 bases. The ends lost 6 bases at V and 7 bases at J; junction bases unmatched: 15. CDR1 SGHNT and CDR2 YENEEA come from the germline V gene. The CDR3 is made up of 16 amino acids. The DNA for the CDR3 is TGTGCCAGCAGGGGGAGGGCGGGAGAGATGGATAATGAGCAGTTCTTC. This codes for CASRGRAGEMDNEQFF.

This CDR3 is CASRLQDEQFF. Written as DNA, the CDR3 is TGTGCCAGCAGATTACAGGACGAGCAGTTCTTC. This chain joins TRBV5-4 and TRBJ2-1, with a weak D call TRBD1 (5 bases). Trimming removed 5 bases at V and 10 bases at J, with 10 bases between. This CDR3 has 11 residues. Germline CDR1 and CDR2: SGHNT and YYREEE (reference sequence).

The V and J genes are TRBV11-1 and TRBJ2-2; possibly TRBD1 or TRBD2 for D (5 bases each). CDR3 length: 15 amino acids. CDR1 is SGHAT and CDR2 is FQDESV in the germline V gene (reference sequence). Trimming took off 5 bases at V and 3 bases at J, with 13 bases between the two ends. In DNA, the CDR3 is TGTGCCAGCAGCCGAGGGGAAAGGGACACCGGGGAGCTGTTTTTT. This gives the protein CASSRGERDTGELFF.

This clonotype was observed many times. V and J are TRBV7-2 and TRBJ1-2, with 7 bases lining up with TRBD1. V shed 5 bases and J 7 bases; nucleotides not matched to a gene: 10. CDR3 length: 14 residues. From germline, CDR1 is SGHTA and CDR2 FQGNSA. The CDR3 is CASSRTGTETGYTF. Here the CDR3 DNA reads TGTGCCAGCAGCCGAACCGGGACAGAGACTGGCTACACCTTC.

This clonotype was seen once. The chain couples TRBV2 to TRBJ2-5, with 7 bases aligning to TRBD2. V lost 4 bases and J lost 3; bases outside the gene matches: 14. CDR1 is SNHLY and CDR2 is FYNNEI in the germline V gene. The CDR3 totals 17 residues. In nucleotides, the CDR3 is TGTGCCAGCAGTGCCGCTAATCTAGCGGTCGCAAAAGAGACCCAGTACTTC. This codes for CASSAANLAVAKETQYF.

Only a few counts were recorded for this clonotype. The chain joins TRBV7-9 to TRBJ2-3; 7 positions agree with TRBD1. V trimming: 5 bases; J trimming: 2 bases; junction bases outside the gene matches: 7. The V gene's germline CDR1 is SEHNR and CDR2 FQNEAQ (reference sequence). This CDR3 is built from 15 residues. The CDR3 here is CASSRRDSNTDTQYF. The CDR3 DNA follows: TGTGCCAGCAGCCGACGGGACAGCAACACAGATACGCAGTATTTT.

The gene calls are TRBV6-1 and TRBJ2-7, with D unresolved. The CDR3 has 11 amino acids. Trimming left V 8 bases short and J 0 bases short, with 5 bases between. Germline loops: CDR1 MNHNS, CDR2 SASEGT. The chain's CDR3 is CASGSSYEQYV. DNA of the CDR3: TGTGCCAGCGGCAGCTCCTACGAGCAGTACGTC.

The rearrangement joins TRBV7-9 to TRBJ2-1; TRBD2 aligns across 8 bases. Germline V CDR1 and CDR2: SEHNR, FQNEAQ (reference sequence). The CDR3 has 13 residues. The V gene end was trimmed by 6 bases and the J gene end by 8 bases; junction bases not matched to a gene: 6. The CDR3 sequence: CASRPGLAHEQFF. In DNA, the CDR3 is TGTGCCAGCAGACCCGGACTAGCTCATGAGCAGTTCTTC.